The 21 T cell receptor beta chains listed next were all sequenced from one sample in a study of OX40 agonist ivuxolimab in advanced cancers. Generated by immunoSEQ multiplex PCR, the TCRdb table keeps only in-frame clones and is missing some. This table holds around 110,000 clones, 90% to 95% found once. Sequencing was performed on CD4+ or CD8+ T cells sorted from blood, taken in a trial of the OX40 agonist ivuxolimab. The receptors here all came from an adult with an advanced solid tumor such as melanoma, head and neck, liver or kidney cancer.

The chain joins TRBV28 to TRBJ2-7; D might be TRBD1 or TRBD2, each matching 5 bases. The germline V gene has CDR1 MDHEN and CDR2 SYDVKM. This CDR3 contains 15 residues. Trimming stripped 6 bases from V and 2 bases from J, with 17 bases between. The CDR3 here is CASRIPGTSTYEQYF. CDR3 nucleotides: TGTGCCAGCAGAATACCCGGGACCTCAACCTACGAGCAGTACTTC. The entire variable domain, with the rest obtained from reference TRBV28 and TRBJ2-7, is as follows: DVKVTQSSRYLVKRTGEKVFLECVQDMDHENMFWYRQDPGLGLRLIYFSYDVKMKEKGDIPEGYSVSREKKERFSLILESASTNQTSMYLCASRIPGTSTYEQYFGPGTRLTVT.

The chain recombines TRBV19 with TRBJ2-7; possibly TRBD1 for D (5 bases). This CDR3 region has 14 residues. V was clipped by 3 bases and J by 2 bases, with 11 bases between them. CDR1 is LNHDA and CDR2 is SQIVND in the germline V gene (reference sequence). The CDR3 bases are TGTGCCAGTAGTATGAGGCAGGGTGCCTACGAGCAGTACTTC. This encodes CASSMRQGAYEQYF.

This chain connects TRBV7-3 to TRBJ1-2; no definite D call. CDR1 SGHTA and CDR2 FQGTGA come from the germline V gene. The CDR3 has 12 residues. V gave up 5 bases and J gave up 8 bases, with 12 bases separating them. The CDR3 coding sequence is TGTGCCAGCAGCCTCCTGGCGGGGGGCTACACCTTC. Residues: CASSLLAGGYTF.

The V gene is TRBV19, the J gene TRBJ1-2, with 7 bases that match TRBD1. The trim removed 3 bases at V and 4 bases at J, leaving 14 bases unmatched. The germline gives CDR1 LNHDA, CDR2 SQIVND (reference sequence). The CDR3 extends over 17 amino acids. CDR3 sequence reads: CASSIWQGGSRVYGYTF. The CDR3 DNA follows: TGTGCCAGTAGTATTTGGCAGGGGGGATCCCGGGTCTATGGCTACACCTTC.

The chain employs TRBV19 and TRBJ2-1; the D gene could be TRBD1 or TRBD2 (7 bases each). Trimming took off 4 bases at V and 8 bases at J, with 18 bases between the two ends. CDR3 length: 15 residues. Germline-derived CDR1 and CDR2 are LNHDA and SQIVND (reference sequence). The CDR3 DNA follows: TGTGCCAGTAGTACAGGGGGGGGCAGGGCCGATGAGCAGTTCTTC. Translated, it gives CASSTGGGRADEQFF.

This rearrangement joins TRBV30 to TRBJ1-1; unclear D gene. The V end lost 3 bases, the J end lost 10 bases, and 12 bases lay between the germline ends. The CDR3 totals 11 residues. CDR1 is GTSNPN, CDR2 SVGIG, per germline (reference sequence). The CDR3 region has the DNA TGTGCCTGGAGCAGCGTCGCGGTAGCTTTCTTT. Protein sequence: CAWSSVAVAFF.

The gene calls are TRBV4-2 and TRBJ2-3; 9 bases map to TRBD2. Germline-derived CDR1 and CDR2 are LGHNA and YNFKEQ. This CDR3 is built from 17 residues. The V and J ends lost 0 bases and 7 bases, in that order; junction bases with no gene match: 11. This chain's CDR3 is CASSQDNTQRGENTQYF. The CDR3 DNA sequence: TGTGCCAGCAGCCAAGATAATACCCAGCGGGGGGAAAATACGCAGTATTTT.

The count of this clone is one. The CDR3 DNA reads as TGTGCCAGCAGTTACTCGACCGGGGCGAGCAATCAGCCCCAGCATTTT. Its translation: CASSYSTGASNQPQHF. The chain couples TRBV6-6 to TRBJ1-5, with D possibly TRBD1 on 5 matching bases. V was pared by 0 bases and J by 1 base, with 10 bases between. Per germline, CDR1 MNHNY and CDR2 SVGAGI (reference sequence). CDR3 length equals 16 residues.

About this clone itself: The identical CDR3 is also encoded by other nucleotide sequences in the sample. The chain has TRBV29-1 and TRBJ2-3, with D perhaps TRBD1 (5 bases). CDR1 is SQVTM, CDR2 ANQGSEA, per germline. CDR3 length: 14 amino acids. V shed 7 bases and J shed 4 bases, with 18 bases lying between them. The CDR3 DNA follows: TGCAGCGGTGGGCAGGGAATGTCGGCAGATACGCAGTATTTT. It is translated as CSGGQGMSADTQYF.

J is TRBJ2-7 and V is TRBV7-2, with D perhaps matching TRBD2 (6 bases). This CDR3 spans 14 amino acids. Trimming removed 3 bases at V and 3 bases at J, with 12 bases between. Looked up from germline, CDR1 is SGHTA and CDR2 is FQGNSA. In nucleotides, the CDR3 is TGTGCCAGCAGCTTCGAGCGGGTCCGCTACGAGCAGTACTTC. As protein: CASSFERVRYEQYF.

As to this clone: The junction departs from germline at one end; a sequencing error may be responsible. This rearrangement joins TRBV4-1 to TRBJ1-2; no firm D call. Germline CDR1 MGHRA, CDR2 YSYEKL. The CDR3 is 10 residues long. CDR3: CASSQAPTPF. The CDR3 DNA reads TGCGCCAGCAGCCAAGCCCCTACTCCATTC.

This clone was observed once. The CDR3 DNA sequence: TGCGCCAGCATCAGACAGGGACTATTAAGAGGGGCCAAAAACATTCAGTACTTC. It yields the protein CASIRQGLLRGAKNIQYF. The chain has TRBV23-1 and TRBJ2-4; D is possibly TRBD1 or TRBD2 (7 bases each). TRBV23-1 is noted as an ORF with a role that remains uncertain. The CDR3 sequence is 18 residues long. V was shortened by 7 bases and J by 1 base, with 23 bases between the two germline ends.

The chain employs TRBV6-5 and TRBJ2-7; D is perhaps TRBD1 (6 bases). Trimming took off 5 bases at V and 2 bases at J, with 13 bases between the two ends. Germline V gene sequence: CDR1 MNHEY, CDR2 SVGAGI. CDR3 size: 14 residues. The CDR3 DNA reads TGTGCCAGCAGTAATGAGGGGGTACCCTACGAGCAGTACTTC. This encodes CASSNEGVPYEQYF.

V is TRBV11-2 and J is TRBJ2-5, with TRBD2 matching 7 bases. This CDR3 is 12 amino acids long. Germline V gene lookup returns CDR1 SGHAT and CDR2 FQNNGV. Losses at the gene ends were 5 bases for V and 9 bases for J; bases not matched to a gene: 6. The CDR3 reads CASSHASGPQYF. The CDR3 DNA reads TGTGCCAGCAGCCATGCTAGCGGCCCCCAGTACTTC.

The genes are TRBV5-8 and TRBJ1-2; D gene uncertain. Trimming stripped 4 bases from V and 4 bases from J, with 11 bases between. This CDR3 comprises 13 residues. CDR1 is SGHTS, CDR2 YDEGEE, per germline. The CDR3, as DNA: TGTGCCAGCAGCGGTAAAGATGGCTATGGCTACACCTTC. Translation gives CASSGKDGYGYTF.

The V and J genes are TRBV19 and TRBJ2-3; 7 nucleotides match TRBD2. This CDR3 has 16 amino acids. Germline CDR1 and CDR2: LNHDA and SQIVND (reference sequence). V lost 5 bases and J lost 6; bases outside the gene matches: 14. The DNA of the CDR3 is TGTGCCAGTAGTCCTAGGCTGCGGGGGAAAGGGGATACGCAGTATTTT. Protein product: CASSPRLRGKGDTQYF.

The chain recombines TRBV7-2 with TRBJ1-4, with a possible D match to TRBD1 (6 bases). V was trimmed by 1 base and J by 7 bases, leaving 13 bases between them. This CDR3 contains 15 residues. CDR1 and CDR2 (germline): SGHTA, FQGNSA. CDR3 coding DNA: TGTGCCAGCAGCTTAGGCGGGGGGCAAGGTGAAAAACTGTTTTTT. Protein product: CASSLGGGQGEKLFF.

The chain employs TRBV9 and TRBJ2-3; 7 bases are a match to TRBD2. Unmatched junction bases numbered 6, after V lost 0 bases and J lost 5 bases. Germline CDR1 and CDR2: SGDLS and YYNGEE. CDR3 length: 15 amino acids. CDR3 in DNA: TGTGCCAGCAGCGTAGCCGGACTAGTTGGAGATACGCAGTATTTT. Protein: CASSVAGLVGDTQYF.

The chain uses TRBV6-1 and TRBJ1-5; D gene ambiguous. The CDR3 has 16 residues. V was shortened by 3 bases and J by 9 bases, with 21 bases between the two germline ends. The V gene's germline CDR1 is MNHNS and CDR2 SASEGT. CDR3 in DNA: TGTGCCAGCAGTGATCTCCTAGGGAGGATCAGTCCGCCCCAGCATTTT. This gives the protein CASSDLLGRISPPQHF.

This clone was counted once. A read error may account for a junction end that differs from germline. The CDR3 region is CASRDTQYF. DNA of the CDR3: TGCGCCAGCAGAGATACGCAGTATTTT. The chain employs TRBV5-1 and TRBJ2-3; no clear D. The CDR3 length is 9 residues. Germline CDR1 SGHRS, CDR2 YFSETQ. Looking up the rest from reference TRBV5-1 and TRBJ2-3 gives the full variable domain: KAGVTQTPRYLIKTRGQQVTLSCSPISGHRSVSWYQQTPGQGLQFLFEYFSETQRNKGNFPGRFSGRQFSNSRSEMNVSTLELGDSALYLCASRDTQYFGPGTRLTVL.

This clone showed up just once. The gene calls are TRBV5-1 and TRBJ2-3; D call uncertain. The CDR3 runs to 14 residues. Germline values: CDR1 SGHRS, CDR2 YFSETQ. The ends were cut back, 5 bases at V and 5 bases at J, with 15 bases in the middle. The CDR3 region has the DNA TGCGCCAGCAGTCCGAGCCCTATAAAAGATACGCAGTATTTT. Its protein product is CASSPSPIKDTQYF.